A selection of T cell receptor beta chains follows, all from one sample in a study of T-cell reconstitution after alpha-beta-depleted transplantation in children. TCRdb re-called the PCR reads with MiXCR, one entry per CDR3 protein. The sample includes about 980,000 distinct CDR3 sequences, 25% to 35% seen only once; the top ten take 28%. The sequencing used PBMCs, mostly from graft donor cells, collected 360 days after TCRalphabeta/CD19-depleted stem cell transplant. These receptors came from a boy in the first two years of life who had a stem cell transplant for SCID, so the T cells may come from the graft donor. The CDR3 runs from the conserved cysteine through the conserved F or W. Fields, in order: J gene, clone size, V gene, D gene, CDR3 DNA, CDR3 protein. A D gene is named only where the DNA matches it firmly. Expanded clones are given a class, and other clones once, few, many or no size at all.

j_call: TRBJ2-5; clone_size: .; v_call: TRBV12-3/TRBV12-4; d_call: TRBD2; cdr3_nt: TGTGCCAGCAGAAAGGCTAGCGGGGGAACCCAAGAGACCCAGTACTTC; cdr3_aa: CASRKASGGTQETQYF
j_call: TRBJ2-5; clone_size: few; v_call: TRBV4-1; d_call: TRBD2; cdr3_nt: TGCGCCAGCAGCCAGGGACTAGCGGGGTACCAAGAGACCCAGTACTTC; cdr3_aa: CASSQGLAGYQETQYF
j_call: TRBJ2-3; clone_size: few; v_call: TRBV16; d_call: .; cdr3_nt: TGTGCCAGCAGGGCCAATCTTAAAGATACGCAGTATTTT; cdr3_aa: CASRANLKDTQYF
j_call: TRBJ2-6; clone_size: few; v_call: TRBV5-1; d_call: .; cdr3_nt: TGCGCCAGCAGCTTGGACAGGTCCTCGCTGGGGGCCAACGTCCTGACTTTC; cdr3_aa: CASSLDRSSLGANVLTF
j_call: TRBJ2-2; clone_size: .; v_call: TRBV7-3; d_call: TRBD1; cdr3_nt: TGTGCCAGCAGCCCTATCCCCGGCCGACAGGGGGGGGACACCGGGGAGCTGTTTTTT; cdr3_aa: CASSPIPGRQGGDTGELFF
j_call: TRBJ2-5; clone_size: few; v_call: TRBV27; d_call: .; cdr3_nt: TGTGCCAGCAGTCCGCCGGGAGCTGACCATAAGACCCAGTACTTC; cdr3_aa: CASSPPGADHKTQYF
j_call: TRBJ2-6; clone_size: .; v_call: TRBV11-1; d_call: .; cdr3_nt: TGTGCCAGCAGCCCTCACAGGGTTGAGGTCTCTGGGGCCAACGTCCTGACTTTC; cdr3_aa: CASSPHRVEVSGANVLTF
j_call: TRBJ2-7; clone_size: .; v_call: TRBV20-1; d_call: TRBD2; cdr3_nt: TGCAGTGCTAGCGGGCCTAGCGGGGCCTACGAGCAGTACTTC; cdr3_aa: CSASGPSGAYEQYF
j_call: TRBJ2-2; clone_size: .; v_call: TRBV14; d_call: TRBD1; cdr3_nt: TGTGCCAGCAGCAAAGGGACAGGGGTATACACCGGGGAGCTGTTTTTT; cdr3_aa: CASSKGTGVYTGELFF
j_call: TRBJ2-7; clone_size: once; v_call: TRBV9; d_call: .; cdr3_nt: TGTACCAGCAGCGTAGGTCCAGACCCCTACGAGCAGTACTTC; cdr3_aa: CTSSVGPDPYEQYF
j_call: TRBJ2-3; clone_size: few; v_call: TRBV5-1; d_call: .; cdr3_nt: TGCGCCAGCAGCTTCCCGAGTTTTGGCACAGATACGCAGTATTTT; cdr3_aa: CASSFPSFGTDTQYF
j_call: TRBJ2-3; clone_size: .; v_call: TRBV27; d_call: .; cdr3_nt: TGTGCCAGCCAACGAAACTCAGTGATGCTAACAGATACGCAGTATTTT; cdr3_aa: CASQRNSVMLTDTQYF
j_call: TRBJ2-2; clone_size: .; v_call: TRBV7-8; d_call: .; cdr3_nt: TGTGCCAGCAGCTTAGGTCGGACCACCGGGGAGCTGTTTTTT; cdr3_aa: CASSLGRTTGELFF
j_call: TRBJ2-7; clone_size: .; v_call: TRBV7-7; d_call: .; cdr3_nt: TGTGCCAGCAGCTCACAGTTTGGCGAGCAGTACTTC; cdr3_aa: CASSSQFGEQYF
j_call: TRBJ2-6; clone_size: few; v_call: TRBV7-2; d_call: .; cdr3_nt: TGTGCCAGCAGCTTATACTCCTCTGGGGCCAACGTCCTGACTTTC; cdr3_aa: CASSLYSSGANVLTF
j_call: TRBJ2-7; clone_size: .; v_call: TRBV7-2; d_call: .; cdr3_nt: TGTGCCAGCAGCTTAGGTACAGTGCAGTCCTACGAGCAGTACTTC; cdr3_aa: CASSLGTVQSYEQYF
j_call: TRBJ2-1; clone_size: many; v_call: TRBV28; d_call: .; cdr3_nt: TGTGCCAGCAGTGTGGGACTGGCGAACAATGAGCAGTTCTTC; cdr3_aa: CASSVGLANNEQFF
j_call: TRBJ2-6; clone_size: .; v_call: TRBV10-3; d_call: .; cdr3_nt: TGTGCCATCAGTGAAGGGTCTCCTGGGGCCAACGTCCTGACTTTC; cdr3_aa: CAISEGSPGANVLTF
j_call: TRBJ2-5; clone_size: .; v_call: TRBV11-2; d_call: .; cdr3_nt: TGTGCCAGCAGCTTAGATCGTGGGACTGCTAACCAAGAGACCCAGTACTTC; cdr3_aa: CASSLDRGTANQETQYF
j_call: TRBJ2-3; clone_size: .; v_call: TRBV29-1; d_call: .; cdr3_nt: TGCAGCGTTGAAGGCGGGGGCCACCCCGATACGCAGTATTTT; cdr3_aa: CSVEGGGHPDTQYF
j_call: TRBJ1-2; clone_size: .; v_call: TRBV27; d_call: TRBD1; cdr3_nt: TGTGCCAGCAGTTTATTTCCTGGGACAGGCCTCTATGGCTACACCTTC; cdr3_aa: CASSLFPGTGLYGYTF
j_call: TRBJ2-3; clone_size: few; v_call: TRBV12-3/TRBV12-4; d_call: .; cdr3_nt: TGTGCCAGCAGTCCGCCCCGAAACCGGGGGCCCTCCACAGATACGCAGTATTTT; cdr3_aa: CASSPPRNRGPSTDTQYF
j_call: TRBJ2-1; clone_size: .; v_call: TRBV4-1; d_call: TRBD1; cdr3_nt: TGCGCCAGCAGCCAAGAAGGACAGGGGGCGCCTGAGCAGTTCTTC; cdr3_aa: CASSQEGQGAPEQFF
j_call: TRBJ2-7; clone_size: once; v_call: TRBV4-2; d_call: .; cdr3_nt: TGTGCCAGCAGCAAGGCAGGGACGAACTACGAGCAGTACTTC; cdr3_aa: CASSKAGTNYEQYF
j_call: TRBJ2-7; clone_size: few; v_call: TRBV11-1; d_call: .; cdr3_nt: TGTGCCAGCAGCCCTCATTTGGGCGGCGCGGGAAGCAGGCGCTCCTACGAGCAGTACTTC; cdr3_aa: CASSPHLGGAGSRRSYEQYF
j_call: TRBJ1-3; clone_size: once; v_call: TRBV28; d_call: .; cdr3_nt: TGTGCCAGCAGTTTCTTCCAGGGTGGAAACACCATATATTTT; cdr3_aa: CASSFFQGGNTIYF
j_call: TRBJ1-1; clone_size: .; v_call: TRBV10-1; d_call: .; cdr3_nt: TGCGCCAGCAGTGAGAGTGCTACAGGGATGAACACTGAAGCTTTCTTT; cdr3_aa: CASSESATGMNTEAFF
j_call: TRBJ1-1; clone_size: few; v_call: TRBV4-2; d_call: .; cdr3_nt: TGTGCCAGCAGCCAAGATTCGGTTTTGAAAGCTTTCTTT; cdr3_aa: CASSQDSVLKAFF
j_call: TRBJ1-5; clone_size: .; v_call: TRBV7-2; d_call: .; cdr3_nt: TGTGCCAGCAGCTTAAGGCCGGGAACGTTCAATCAGCCCCAGCATTTT; cdr3_aa: CASSLRPGTFNQPQHF
j_call: TRBJ2-7; clone_size: few; v_call: TRBV12-3/TRBV12-4; d_call: .; cdr3_nt: TGTGCCAGTGGGGGCAGGCCCCTCAAGCAGTACTTC; cdr3_aa: CASGGRPLKQYF
j_call: TRBJ1-1; clone_size: .; v_call: TRBV24-1; d_call: .; cdr3_nt: TGTGCCACCAGTTCCGGGCAGGGGAGGAACACTGAAGCTTTCTTT; cdr3_aa: CATSSGQGRNTEAFF
j_call: TRBJ2-1; clone_size: few; v_call: TRBV28; d_call: .; cdr3_nt: TGTGCCAGCGCGTACGCGCCTTGGAATGAGCAGTTCTTC; cdr3_aa: CASAYAPWNEQFF
j_call: TRBJ2-7; clone_size: few; v_call: TRBV20-1; d_call: .; cdr3_nt: TGCAGTGCTATCGCAACCTACGAGCAGTACTTC; cdr3_aa: CSAIATYEQYF
j_call: TRBJ2-7; clone_size: .; v_call: TRBV7-9; d_call: .; cdr3_nt: TGTGCCAGCAGCTTACGAGTCAGTGAGCAGTACTTC; cdr3_aa: CASSLRVSEQYF
j_call: TRBJ2-1; clone_size: .; v_call: TRBV5-1; d_call: TRBD2; cdr3_nt: TGCGCCAGCAGCTTGGTTGCGGGGGGACTGGCTCCGCAGGGGCAGTTCTTC; cdr3_aa: CASSLVAGGLAPQGQFF
j_call: TRBJ2-2; clone_size: few; v_call: TRBV6-1; d_call: TRBD2; cdr3_nt: TGTGCCATCAGTGAAGCGGAGGTAGCGGGGGGTGCCGGGGAGCTGTTTTTT; cdr3_aa: CAISEAEVAGGAGELFF
j_call: TRBJ1-4; clone_size: .; v_call: TRBV19; d_call: .; cdr3_nt: TGTGCCAGTAGTATAGATCGTGGACCGTGGACTCCAACTAATGAAAAACTGTTTTTT; cdr3_aa: CASSIDRGPWTPTNEKLFF